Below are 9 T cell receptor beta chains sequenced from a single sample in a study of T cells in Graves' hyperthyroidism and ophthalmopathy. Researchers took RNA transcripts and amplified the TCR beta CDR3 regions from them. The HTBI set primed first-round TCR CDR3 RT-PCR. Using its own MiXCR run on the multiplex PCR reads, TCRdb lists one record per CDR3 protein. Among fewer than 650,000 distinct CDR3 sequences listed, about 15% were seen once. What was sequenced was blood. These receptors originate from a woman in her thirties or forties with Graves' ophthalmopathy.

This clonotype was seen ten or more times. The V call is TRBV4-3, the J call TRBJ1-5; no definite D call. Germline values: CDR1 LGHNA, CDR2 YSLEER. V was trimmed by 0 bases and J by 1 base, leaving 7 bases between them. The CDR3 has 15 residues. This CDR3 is CASSQDWQSNQPQHF. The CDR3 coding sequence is TGCGCCAGCAGCCAAGATTGGCAGAGCAATCAGCCCCAGCATTTT.

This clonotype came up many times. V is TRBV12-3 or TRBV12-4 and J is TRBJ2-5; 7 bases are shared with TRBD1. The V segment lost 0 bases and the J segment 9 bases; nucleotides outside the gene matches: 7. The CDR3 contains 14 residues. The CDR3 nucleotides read TGTGCCAGCAGTTTAGCTAGGACAGGTGGCCCCCAGTACTTC. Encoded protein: CASSLARTGGPQYF.

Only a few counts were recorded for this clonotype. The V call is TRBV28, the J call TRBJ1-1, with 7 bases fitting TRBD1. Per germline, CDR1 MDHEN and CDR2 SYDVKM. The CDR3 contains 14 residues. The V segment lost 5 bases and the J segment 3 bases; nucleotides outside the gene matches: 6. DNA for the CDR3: TGTGCCAGCAGTGAACAGGGGAAACACACTGAAGCTTTCTTT. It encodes CASSEQGKHTEAFF.

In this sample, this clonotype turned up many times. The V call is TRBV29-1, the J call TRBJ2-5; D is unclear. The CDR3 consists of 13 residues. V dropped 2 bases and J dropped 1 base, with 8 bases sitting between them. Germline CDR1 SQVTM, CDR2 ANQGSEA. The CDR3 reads CSVERPAQETQYF. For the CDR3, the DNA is TGCAGCGTTGAACGCCCAGCCCAAGAGACCCAGTACTTC.

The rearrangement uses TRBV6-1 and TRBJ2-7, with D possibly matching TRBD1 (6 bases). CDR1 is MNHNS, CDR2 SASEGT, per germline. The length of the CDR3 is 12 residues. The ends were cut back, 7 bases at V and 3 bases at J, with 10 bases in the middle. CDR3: CASKGEVYEQYF. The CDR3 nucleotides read TGTGCCAGCAAGGGGGAAGTCTACGAGCAGTACTTC.

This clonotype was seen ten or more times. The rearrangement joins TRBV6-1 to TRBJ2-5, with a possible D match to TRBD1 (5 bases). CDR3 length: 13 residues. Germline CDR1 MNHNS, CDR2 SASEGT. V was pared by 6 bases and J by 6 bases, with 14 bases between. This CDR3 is CASRERTPKTQYF. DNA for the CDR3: TGTGCCAGCAGAGAGAGGACACCGAAGACCCAGTACTTC.

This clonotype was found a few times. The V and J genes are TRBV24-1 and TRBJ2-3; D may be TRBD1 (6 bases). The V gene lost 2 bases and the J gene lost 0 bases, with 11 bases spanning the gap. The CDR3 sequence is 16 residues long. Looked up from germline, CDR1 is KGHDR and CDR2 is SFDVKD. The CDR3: CATSDSSGASTDTQYF. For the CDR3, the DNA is TGTGCCACCAGTGATTCCTCAGGGGCTAGCACAGATACGCAGTATTTT.

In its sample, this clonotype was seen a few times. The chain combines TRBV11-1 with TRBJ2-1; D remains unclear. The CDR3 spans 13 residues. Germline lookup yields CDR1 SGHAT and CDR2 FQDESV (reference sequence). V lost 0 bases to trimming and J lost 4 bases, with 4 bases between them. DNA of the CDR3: TGTGCCAGCAGCTTAGCGGGTTACAATGAGCAGTTCTTC. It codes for CASSLAGYNEQFF. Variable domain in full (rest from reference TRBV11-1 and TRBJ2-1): EAEVAQSPRYKITEKSQAVAFWCDPISGHATLYWYRQILGQGPELLVQFQDESVVDDSQLPKDRFSAERLKGVDSTLKIQPAELGDSAMYLCASSLAGYNEQFFGPGTRLTVL.

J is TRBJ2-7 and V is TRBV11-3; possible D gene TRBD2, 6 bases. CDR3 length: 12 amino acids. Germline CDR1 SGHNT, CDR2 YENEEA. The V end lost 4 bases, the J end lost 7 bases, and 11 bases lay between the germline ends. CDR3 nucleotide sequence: TGTGCCAGCAGCTCGGGGCGGGGTGAGCAGTACTTC. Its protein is CASSSGRGEQYF.